The clone carrying this T cell receptor (beta chain) was found many times. With TRAV- and TRBV-specific primers, first-strand cDNA was made, covering the alpha and beta chains. For amplifying TCRs, the PCR ran for approximately 18 cycles with Phusion, which was used together with a constant-region primer and the adapter on the V primers. From the reads, TCRdb called clonotypes with MiXCR, one entry per CDR3 protein. The data contain tens of thousands of distinct CDR3 sequences, around a third of them singletons. Time point defined: before trial treatment. The source of the sample is a study of low-dose radiotherapy and immunotherapy resistance in tumors. Study-wide context: A total of 6.5 Gy was given to Cohort 1 as 0.5 Gy per fraction every 2 weeks. Patients took oral aspirin 300 mg daily for four cycles from cycle 1 day 1.

The sequencing here drew on PBMCs, taken before treatment. This clonotype was obtained from a female donor with ovarian cancer.

This chain's CDR3 is CASRGGQSSYEQYF. The CDR3 region has the DNA TGTGCCAGCAGAGGAGGACAGAGCTCCTACGAGCAGTACTTC. V and J are TRBV6-2 or TRBV6-3 and TRBJ2-7, with D tentatively TRBD1 (6 bases). CDR1 is MNHEY, CDR2 SVGEGT, per germline. The CDR3 is made up of 14 amino acids. The V and J ends lost 6 bases and 0 bases respectively, with 12 bases between them.